The 20 T cell receptor beta chains presented below share a single source sample, sequenced in a study of cytomegalovirus exposure and HLA in healthy donors. Amplification used 60 Vbeta primers and 13 Jbeta primers. Data came from immunoSEQ multiplex PCR; TCRdb stores just in-frame clones and leaves some out. Of 70,000 or so clones detected, around 70% appear once; the ten largest clones hold approximately 9.9%. Sequencing was done on a sample of PBMCs. The receptors derive from a woman in her twenties or thirties in good health and CMV-seronegative.

The chain carries TRBV5-4 and TRBJ2-7; 8 nucleotides agree with TRBD1. CDR3 length: 14 residues. V shed 4 bases, J shed 3 bases, and the junction held 6 bases outside the gene matches. Germline V CDR1 and CDR2: SGHNT, YYREEE (reference sequence). The CDR3 DNA reads TGTGCCAGCAGCCATGCGACAGGGGACTACGAGCAGTACTTC. This translates into CASSHATGDYEQYF.

This clone was observed a handful of times. This sequence joins TRBV4-3 and TRBJ2-5, with 9 nucleotides matching TRBD2. The CDR3 covers 16 residues. Germline V gene lookup returns CDR1 LGHNA and CDR2 YSLEER. J was trimmed by 2 bases and V by 1 base; bases with no gene match: 5. CDR3 sequence: CASSQGPSGDQETQYF. CDR3 sequence (DNA): TGCGCCAGCAGCCAAGGCCCTAGCGGGGATCAAGAGACCCAGTACTTC.

This clone occurred a few times. A junction end diverges from the germline sequence, so it may reflect a read error. The V and J genes are TRBV7-8 and TRBJ1-2; TRBD1 might be the D (5 bases). The CDR3 consists of 13 residues. CDR1 is SGHVS, CDR2 FQNEAQ, per germline. The CDR3 is CASGFGAGNGYTF. CDR3 bases: TGTGCCAGCGGCTTCGGTGCAGGGAATGGCTACACCTTC. Full variable domain (outside the CDR3, taken from reference TRBV7-8 and TRBJ1-2): GAGVSQSPRYKVAKRGQDVALRCDPISGHVSLFWYQQALGQGPEFLTYFQNEAQLDKSGLPSDRFFAERPEGSVSTLKIQRTQQEDSAVYLCASGFGAGNGYTFGSGTRLTVV.

This chain uses TRBV25-1 with TRBJ2-5; 9 bases are a match to TRBD2. With V trimmed by 6 bases and J by 4 bases, 12 bases remained unmatched. CDR3 length: 16 residues. Per the germline V gene, CDR1 is MGHDK and CDR2 is SYGVNS. CDR3 loop: CASSRSGSLLRETQYF. CDR3 bases: TGTGCCAGCAGCCGTAGCGGGAGCCTCCTTAGAGAGACCCAGTACTTC.

This clone was seen a single time. The chain is built from TRBV11-2 and TRBJ2-7; tentatively, D is TRBD1 (5 bases). The germline V gene has CDR1 SGHAT and CDR2 FQNNGV. Trimming removed 0 bases from V and 3 bases from J, with 24 bases in between. The CDR3 has 19 residues. CDR3: CASSLEKGKSGLFFYEQYF. In DNA form, the CDR3 reads TGTGCCAGCAGCTTAGAAAAGGGGAAATCGGGCCTCTTTTTCTACGAGCAGTACTTC. The variable domain in full, completed from reference TRBV11-2 and TRBJ2-7, reads EAGVAQSPRYKIIEKRQSVAFWCNPISGHATLYWYQQILGQGPKLLIQFQNNGVVDDSQLPKDRFSAERLKGVDSTLKIQPAKLEDSAVYLCASSLEKGKSGLFFYEQYFGPGTRLTVT.

In this sample, this clone turned up a few times. V and J are TRBV30 and TRBJ1-6; D is possibly TRBD1 (6 bases). Germline V gene lookup returns CDR1 GTSNPN and CDR2 SVGIG (reference sequence). CDR3 size: 14 residues. V lost 7 bases and J 5 bases, leaving 15 bases between the germline ends. The CDR3 region is CAFQQGPDNSPLHF. The CDR3 DNA is TGTGCCTTCCAACAGGGACCAGATAATTCACCCCTCCACTTT.

The J gene is TRBJ2-5, the V gene TRBV11-2, with a tentative D call TRBD2 (6 bases). CDR1 SGHAT and CDR2 FQNNGV come from the germline V gene. The CDR3 consists of 14 residues. V lost 5 bases and J lost 5, with 15 bases in between. The CDR3 here is CASSLGSGRETQYF. DNA of the CDR3: TGTGCCAGCAGCCTAGGGTCGGGGAGGGAGACCCAGTACTTC.

The count of this clone is one. The chain couples TRBV10-2 to TRBJ2-2; D is possibly TRBD2 (6 bases). Germline CDR1 and CDR2: WSHSY and SAAADI. Trimming removed 2 bases from V and 5 bases from J, with 15 bases in between. The CDR3 runs 16 residues. As DNA, the CDR3 is TGCGCCAGCAGTGAGGCGGGGCGTTCGAGGACCGGGGAGCTGTTTTTT. Translation: CASSEAGRSRTGELFF.

V is TRBV6-5 and J is TRBJ1-2; 8 bases align to TRBD1. The V gene end was trimmed by 6 bases and the J gene end by 12 bases; junction bases not matched to a gene: 12. Germline CDR1 MNHEY, CDR2 SVGAGI. The CDR3 consists of 13 residues. CDR3 nucleotide sequence: TGTGCCAGCAGGATTACAGGGGGGGGAGGCAACACCTTC. This translates into CASRITGGGGNTF.

The rearrangement uses TRBV19 and TRBJ2-7; tentatively, D is TRBD2 (6 bases). In germline, CDR1 is LNHDA, CDR2 SQIVND (reference sequence). Trimming shortened V by 4 bases and J by 0 bases, and 13 bases separated the two germline ends. The CDR3 has 15 amino acids. CDR3 protein: CASSTKGDFSYEQYF. CDR3 coding DNA: TGTGCCAGTAGTACCAAAGGGGACTTCTCCTACGAGCAGTACTTC.

This clone appeared a few times. The V and J genes are TRBV18 and TRBJ2-7, with 7 positions matching TRBD1. Germline values: CDR1 KGHSH, CDR2 LQKENI. V gave up 2 bases and J gave up 2 bases; unmatched junction bases: 6. CDR3 size: 15 residues. The CDR3 here is CASSPANRGTYEQYF. CDR3 coding DNA: TGTGCCAGCTCACCAGCAAACAGGGGTACCTACGAGCAGTACTTC.

The V and J genes are TRBV19 and TRBJ2-1; 7 bases are a match to TRBD1. The V gene end was trimmed by 3 bases and the J gene end by 6 bases; junction bases not matched to a gene: 11. The CDR3 spans 16 residues. CDR1 is LNHDA and CDR2 is SQIVND in the germline V gene (reference sequence). This CDR3 is CASSIGETGSTNEQFF. The CDR3 nucleotides read TGTGCCAGTAGTATTGGGGAGACAGGGAGTACCAATGAGCAGTTCTTC.

The chain has TRBV7-2 and TRBJ2-1, with a weak D call TRBD1 (5 bases). Looked up from germline, CDR1 is SGHTA and CDR2 is FQGNSA. The CDR3 contains 15 residues. The germline V and J ends were trimmed by 3 bases and 3 bases, with 12 bases remaining between them. CDR3 protein: CASSFRTSYYNEQFF. The CDR3 region has the DNA TGTGCCAGCAGCTTCAGGACAAGTTACTACAATGAGCAGTTCTTC.

This chain connects TRBV2 to TRBJ2-7; possibly TRBD1 for D (5 bases). Trimming left V 6 bases short and J 6 bases short, with 15 bases between. CDR3 size: 13 residues. CDR1 and CDR2 (germline): SNHLY, FYNNEI. In DNA, the CDR3 is TGTGCCAGCAGCCCTCTACAGGAGTCCGAGCAGTACTTC. Translated: CASSPLQESEQYF.

The chain has TRBV9 and TRBJ2-2; perhaps TRBD2 as D (5 bases). V lost 0 bases and J 8 bases, leaving 17 bases between the germline ends. Germline CDR1 SGDLS, CDR2 YYNGEE. This CDR3 comprises 16 residues. CDR3 bases: TGTGCCAGCAGCGTAGCCGAACGGGGTATTGCAGGGGAGCTGTTTTTT. Residues: CASSVAERGIAGELFF.

The table lists this clone with a few counts. The gene calls are TRBV7-2 and TRBJ2-1; 7 bases map to TRBD1. The J segment lost 0 bases and the V segment lost 4 bases, leaving 0 bases of the junction unmatched. This CDR3 region has 14 residues. The germline gives CDR1 SGHTA, CDR2 FQGNSA. Here the CDR3 reads CASSYRGSYNEQFF. CDR3 in DNA: TGTGCCAGCAGCTACAGGGGCTCCTACAATGAGCAGTTCTTC. The variable domain in full, completed from reference TRBV7-2 and TRBJ2-1, reads GAGVSQSPSNKVTEKGKDVELRCDPISGHTALYWYRQSLGQGLEFLIYFQGNSAPDKSGLPSDRFSAERTGGSVSTLTIQRTQQEDSAVYLCASSYRGSYNEQFFGPGTRLTVL.

The chain combines TRBV7-9 with TRBJ2-5; D not certain. The CDR3 is 13 amino acids. V gave up 7 bases and J gave up 1 base, with 10 bases separating them. The germline V gene has CDR1 SEHNR and CDR2 FQNEAQ (reference sequence). The CDR3 region is CASNGWIQETQYF. DNA of the CDR3: TGTGCCAGCAACGGGTGGATCCAAGAGACCCAGTACTTC.

This clone appeared a few times. V and J are TRBV18 and TRBJ1-4; D gene unclear. Germline CDR1 and CDR2: KGHSH and LQKENI. This CDR3 contains 16 residues. V gave up 6 bases and J gave up 0 bases, with 14 bases separating them. Here the CDR3 reads CASSQATAATNEKLFF. The CDR3 bases are TGTGCCAGCTCCCAAGCGACGGCGGCAACTAATGAAAAACTGTTTTTT.

This chain links TRBV7-2 with TRBJ1-1; no reliable D call. The CDR3 is 15 residues long. Germline lookup yields CDR1 SGHTA and CDR2 FQGNSA. V gave up 1 base and J gave up 0 bases, with 9 bases separating them. The CDR3 DNA reads as TGTGCCAGCAGCTTAGGGAGGGCAGTGAACACTGAAGCTTTCTTT. Translation: CASSLGRAVNTEAFF.

The gene calls are TRBV7-9 and TRBJ2-7; the D gene is possibly TRBD1 (5 bases). Trimming shortened V by 4 bases and J by 5 bases, and 15 bases separated the two germline ends. CDR3 length: 14 amino acids. The V gene's germline CDR1 is SEHNR and CDR2 FQNEAQ (reference sequence). This CDR3 is CASSSQGTLDEQYF. CDR3 DNA sequence: TGTGCCAGCAGCTCTCAGGGAACCCTAGACGAGCAGTACTTC.